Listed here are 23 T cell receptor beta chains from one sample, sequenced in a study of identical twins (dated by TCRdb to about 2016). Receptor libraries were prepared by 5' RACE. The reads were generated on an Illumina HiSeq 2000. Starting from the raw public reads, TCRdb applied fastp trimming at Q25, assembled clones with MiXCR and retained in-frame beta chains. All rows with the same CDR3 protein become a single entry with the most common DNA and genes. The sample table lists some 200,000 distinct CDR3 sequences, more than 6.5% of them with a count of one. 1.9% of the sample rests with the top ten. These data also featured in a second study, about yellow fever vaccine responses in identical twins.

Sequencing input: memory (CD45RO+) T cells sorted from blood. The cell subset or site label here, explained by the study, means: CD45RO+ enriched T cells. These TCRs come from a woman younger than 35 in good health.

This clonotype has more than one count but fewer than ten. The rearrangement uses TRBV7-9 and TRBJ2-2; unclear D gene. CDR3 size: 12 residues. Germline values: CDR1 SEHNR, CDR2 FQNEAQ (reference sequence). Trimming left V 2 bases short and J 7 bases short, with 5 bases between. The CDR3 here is CASSLSVGELFF. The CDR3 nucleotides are TGTGCCAGCAGCTTATCCGTCGGGGAGCTGTTTTTT. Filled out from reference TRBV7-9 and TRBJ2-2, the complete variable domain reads DTGVSQNPRHKITKRGQNVTFRCDPISEHNRLYWYRQTLGQGPEFLTYFQNEAQLEKSRLLSDRFSAERPKGSFSTLEIQRTEQGDSAMYLCASSLSVGELFFGEGSRLTVL.

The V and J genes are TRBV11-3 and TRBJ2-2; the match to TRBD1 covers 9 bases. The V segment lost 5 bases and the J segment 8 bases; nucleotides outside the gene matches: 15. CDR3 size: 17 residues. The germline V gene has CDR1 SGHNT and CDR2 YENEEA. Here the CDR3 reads CASSAGTGSGWPGELFF. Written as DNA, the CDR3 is TGTGCCAGCAGCGCAGGGACAGGGTCAGGGTGGCCTGGGGAGCTGTTTTTT.

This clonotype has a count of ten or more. DNA of the CDR3: TGTGCCACCAGCAGGACTAGCCAATCCTACGAGCAGTACTTC. Protein sequence: CATSRTSQSYEQYF. The rearrangement links TRBV15 to TRBJ2-7; 7 nucleotides align to TRBD2. Germline trimming cut 3 bases from V and 1 base from J; bases unmatched to any gene: 3. Germline CDR1 and CDR2: LNHNV and YYDKDF (reference sequence). This CDR3 spans 14 amino acids.

The chain's CDR3 is CASGGRGLYEQYF. The CDR3 region has the DNA TGTGCCTCGGGCGGGCGGGGGCTGTACGAGCAGTACTTC. The chain is built from TRBV3-1 and TRBJ2-7; D is perhaps TRBD2 (7 bases). This CDR3 is built from 13 residues. The V and J ends lost 11 bases and 4 bases respectively, with 18 bases between them. CDR1 is LGHDT and CDR2 is YNNKEL in the germline V gene (reference sequence).

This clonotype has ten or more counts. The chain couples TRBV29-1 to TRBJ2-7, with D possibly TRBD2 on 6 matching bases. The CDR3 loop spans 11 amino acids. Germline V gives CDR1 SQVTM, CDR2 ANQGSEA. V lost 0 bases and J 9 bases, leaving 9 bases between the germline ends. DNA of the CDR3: TGCAGCGTTGAAGATCTGGGGGGGCAGTACTTC. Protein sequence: CSVEDLGGQYF.

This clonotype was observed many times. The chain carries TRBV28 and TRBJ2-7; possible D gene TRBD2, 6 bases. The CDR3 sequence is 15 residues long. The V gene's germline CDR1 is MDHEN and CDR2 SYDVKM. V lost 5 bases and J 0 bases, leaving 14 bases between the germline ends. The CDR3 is CASSPSSGSSYEQYF. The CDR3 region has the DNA TGTGCCAGCAGTCCATCCTCCGGGAGCTCCTACGAGCAGTACTTC.

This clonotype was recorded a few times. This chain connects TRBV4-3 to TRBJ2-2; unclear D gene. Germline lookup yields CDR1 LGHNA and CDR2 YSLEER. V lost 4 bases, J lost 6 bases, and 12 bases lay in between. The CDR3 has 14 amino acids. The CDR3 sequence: CASSPVERSGELFF. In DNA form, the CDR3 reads TGCGCCAGCAGCCCGGTAGAACGGTCCGGGGAGCTGTTTTTT.

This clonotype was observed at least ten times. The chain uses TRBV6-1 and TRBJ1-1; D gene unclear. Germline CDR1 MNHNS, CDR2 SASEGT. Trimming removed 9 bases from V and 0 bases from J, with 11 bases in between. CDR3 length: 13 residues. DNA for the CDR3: TGTGCCAGTAAGAGGGCATTGAACACTGAAGCTTTCTTT. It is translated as CASKRALNTEAFF.

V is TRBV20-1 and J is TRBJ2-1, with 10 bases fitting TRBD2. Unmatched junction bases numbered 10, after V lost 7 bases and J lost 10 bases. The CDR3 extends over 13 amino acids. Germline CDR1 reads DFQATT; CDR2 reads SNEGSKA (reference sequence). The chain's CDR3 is CSGSGGADLEQFF. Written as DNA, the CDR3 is TGCAGTGGGAGCGGGGGGGCCGACTTGGAGCAGTTCTTC.

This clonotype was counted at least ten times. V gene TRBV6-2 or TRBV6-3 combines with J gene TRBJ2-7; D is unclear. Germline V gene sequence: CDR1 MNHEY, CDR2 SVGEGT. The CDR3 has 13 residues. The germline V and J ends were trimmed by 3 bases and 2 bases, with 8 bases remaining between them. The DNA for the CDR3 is TGTGCCAGCAGTTATTCACAGCCCTACGAGCAGTACTTC. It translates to CASSYSQPYEQYF.

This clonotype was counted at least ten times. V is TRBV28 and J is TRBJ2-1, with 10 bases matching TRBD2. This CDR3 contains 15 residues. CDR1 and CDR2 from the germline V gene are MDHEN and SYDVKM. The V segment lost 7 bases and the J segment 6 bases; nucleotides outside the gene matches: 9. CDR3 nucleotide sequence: TGTGCCAGCACTTCCTACAGCGGGGGGGTCAATGAGCAGTTCTTC. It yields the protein CASTSYSGGVNEQFF.

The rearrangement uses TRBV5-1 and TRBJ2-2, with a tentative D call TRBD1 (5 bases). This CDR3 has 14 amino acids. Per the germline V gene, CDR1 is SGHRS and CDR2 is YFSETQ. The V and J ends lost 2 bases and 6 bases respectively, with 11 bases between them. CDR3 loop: CASSFRVEAGELFF. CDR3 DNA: TGCGCCAGCAGCTTCAGGGTCGAGGCCGGGGAGCTGTTTTTT.

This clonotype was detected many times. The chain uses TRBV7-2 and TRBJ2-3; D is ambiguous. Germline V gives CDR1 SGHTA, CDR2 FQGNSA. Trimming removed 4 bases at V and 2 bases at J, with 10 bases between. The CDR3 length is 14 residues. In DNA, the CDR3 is TGTGCCAGCAGCTCGTCCAGCGTCACAGATACGCAGTATTTT. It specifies CASSSSSVTDTQYF.

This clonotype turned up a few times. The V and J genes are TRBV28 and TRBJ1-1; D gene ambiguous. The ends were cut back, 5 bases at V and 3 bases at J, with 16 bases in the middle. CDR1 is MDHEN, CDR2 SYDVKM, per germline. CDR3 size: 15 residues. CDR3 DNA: TGTGCCAGCAGTCCGGGCGGGGTGCCGCACACTGAAGCTTTCTTT. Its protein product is CASSPGGVPHTEAFF.

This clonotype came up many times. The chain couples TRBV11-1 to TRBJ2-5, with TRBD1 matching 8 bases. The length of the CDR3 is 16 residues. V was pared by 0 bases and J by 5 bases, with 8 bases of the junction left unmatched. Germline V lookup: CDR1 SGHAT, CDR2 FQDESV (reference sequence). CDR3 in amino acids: CASSLARTGGEETQYF. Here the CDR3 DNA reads TGTGCCAGCAGCTTAGCGCGCACAGGGGGTGAGGAGACCCAGTACTTC.

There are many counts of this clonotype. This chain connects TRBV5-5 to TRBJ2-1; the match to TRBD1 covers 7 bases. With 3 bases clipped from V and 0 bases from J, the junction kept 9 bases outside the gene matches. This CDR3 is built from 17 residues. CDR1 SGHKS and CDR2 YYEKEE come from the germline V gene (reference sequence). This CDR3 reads CASSYNDRVSSYNEQFF. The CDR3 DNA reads TGTGCCAGCAGCTACAACGACAGGGTGAGCTCCTACAATGAGCAGTTCTTC.

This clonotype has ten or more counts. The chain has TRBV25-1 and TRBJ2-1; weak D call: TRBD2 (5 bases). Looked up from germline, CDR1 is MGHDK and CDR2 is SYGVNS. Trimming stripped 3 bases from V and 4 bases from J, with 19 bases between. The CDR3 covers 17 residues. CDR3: CASSESRLAALYNEQFF. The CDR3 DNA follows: TGTGCCAGCAGTGAGTCCCGGCTAGCAGCTTTATACAATGAGCAGTTCTTC.

In nucleotides, the CDR3 is TGCAGTGCTAGTATGACTAGCGGCACAGATACGCAGTATTTT. As protein: CSASMTSGTDTQYF. The chain combines TRBV20-1 with TRBJ2-3; 8 nucleotides align to TRBD2. Trimming cost V 3 bases and J 1 base; bases outside gene matches: 3. The CDR3 consists of 14 residues. From germline, CDR1 is DFQATT and CDR2 SNEGSKA (reference sequence).

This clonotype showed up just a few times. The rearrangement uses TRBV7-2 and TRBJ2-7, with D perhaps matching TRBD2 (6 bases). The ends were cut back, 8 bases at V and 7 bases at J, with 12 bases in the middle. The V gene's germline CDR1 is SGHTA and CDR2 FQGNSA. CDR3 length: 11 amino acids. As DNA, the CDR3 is TGTGCCAGCCGTTGGCGGGAAGAGCAGTACTTC. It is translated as CASRWREEQYF.

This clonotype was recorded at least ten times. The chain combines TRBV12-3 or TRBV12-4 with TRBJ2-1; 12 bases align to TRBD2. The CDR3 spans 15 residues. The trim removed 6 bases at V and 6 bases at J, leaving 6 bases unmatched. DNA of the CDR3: TGTGCCAGCAGACAGCCTAGCGGGGGGGCCAATGAGCAGTTCTTC. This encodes CASRQPSGGANEQFF.

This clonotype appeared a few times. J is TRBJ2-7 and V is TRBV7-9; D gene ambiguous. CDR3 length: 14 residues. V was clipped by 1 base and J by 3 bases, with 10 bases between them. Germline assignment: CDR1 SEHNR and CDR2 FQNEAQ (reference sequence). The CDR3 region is CASSLDPQSYEQYF. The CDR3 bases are TGTGCCAGCAGCTTAGATCCCCAGAGCTACGAGCAGTACTTC.

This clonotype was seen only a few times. The CDR3 nucleotides are TGTGCCAGCAGTCGAGAGGCTAGCGGGAGTTCCTCAGCCGGGACCCAGTACTTC. Translation gives CASSREASGSSSAGTQYF. The chain joins TRBV11-2 to TRBJ2-5, with TRBD2 matching 10 bases. The germline V gene encodes CDR1 SGHAT and CDR2 FQNNGV. This CDR3 is built from 18 residues. Germline trimming cut 6 bases from V and 7 bases from J; bases unmatched to any gene: 20. Full variable domain (rest looked up from reference TRBV11-2 and TRBJ2-5): EAGVAQSPRYKIIEKRQSVAFWCNPISGHATLYWYQQILGQGPKLLIQFQNNGVVDDSQLPKDRFSAERLKGVDSTLKIQPAKLEDSAVYLCASSREASGSSSAGTQYFGPGTRLLVL.

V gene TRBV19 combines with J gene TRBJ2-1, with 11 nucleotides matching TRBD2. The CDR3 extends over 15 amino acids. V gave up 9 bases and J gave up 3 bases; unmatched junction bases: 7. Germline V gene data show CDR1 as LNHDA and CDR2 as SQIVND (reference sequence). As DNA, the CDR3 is TGTGCCAGCTTAGCGGGAGGGTTGGGCTACAATGAGCAGTTCTTC. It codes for CASLAGGLGYNEQFF.